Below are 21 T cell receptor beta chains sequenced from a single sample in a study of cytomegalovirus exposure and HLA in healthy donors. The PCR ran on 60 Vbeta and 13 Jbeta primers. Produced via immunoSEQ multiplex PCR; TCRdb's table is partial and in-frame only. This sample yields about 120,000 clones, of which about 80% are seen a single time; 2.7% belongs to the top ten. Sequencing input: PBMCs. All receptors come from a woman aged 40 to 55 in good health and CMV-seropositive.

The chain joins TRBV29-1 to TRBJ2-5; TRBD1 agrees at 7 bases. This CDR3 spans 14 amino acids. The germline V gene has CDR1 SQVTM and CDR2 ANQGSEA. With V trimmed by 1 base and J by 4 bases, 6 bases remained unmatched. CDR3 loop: CSVEGQGDLETQYF. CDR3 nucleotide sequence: TGCAGCGTTGAAGGACAGGGAGACTTAGAGACCCAGTACTTC. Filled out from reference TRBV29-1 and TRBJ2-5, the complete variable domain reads SAVISQKPSRDICQRGTSLTIQCQVDSQVTMMFWYRQQPGQSLTLIATANQGSEATYESGFVIDKFPISRPNLTFSTLTVSNMSPEDSSIYLCSVEGQGDLETQYFGPGTRLLVL.

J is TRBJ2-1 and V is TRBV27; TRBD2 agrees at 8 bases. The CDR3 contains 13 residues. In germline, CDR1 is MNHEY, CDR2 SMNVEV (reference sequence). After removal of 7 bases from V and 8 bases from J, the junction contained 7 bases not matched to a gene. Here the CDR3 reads CASTGSGRYEQFF. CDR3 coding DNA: TGTGCCAGCACGGGCAGCGGGAGATATGAGCAGTTCTTC.

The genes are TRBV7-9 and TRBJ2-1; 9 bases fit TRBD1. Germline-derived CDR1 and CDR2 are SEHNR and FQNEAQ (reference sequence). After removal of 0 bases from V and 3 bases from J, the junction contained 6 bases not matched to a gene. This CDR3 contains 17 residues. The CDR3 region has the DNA TGTGCCAGCAGCTTAGCGGGGACAGGGAGGTACTACAATGAGCAGTTCTTC. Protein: CASSLAGTGRYYNEQFF.

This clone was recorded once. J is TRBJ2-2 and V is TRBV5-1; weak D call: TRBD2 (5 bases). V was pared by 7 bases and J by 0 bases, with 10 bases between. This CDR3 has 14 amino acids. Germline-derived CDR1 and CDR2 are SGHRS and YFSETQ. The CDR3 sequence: CASGRASNTGELFF. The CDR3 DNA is TGCGCCAGCGGGCGGGCCTCGAACACCGGGGAGCTGTTTTTT. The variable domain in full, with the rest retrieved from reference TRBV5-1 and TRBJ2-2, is KAGVTQTPRYLIKTRGQQVTLSCSPISGHRSVSWYQQTPGQGLQFLFEYFSETQRNKGNFPGRFSGRQFSNSRSEMNVSTLELGDSALYLCASGRASNTGELFFGEGSRLTVL.

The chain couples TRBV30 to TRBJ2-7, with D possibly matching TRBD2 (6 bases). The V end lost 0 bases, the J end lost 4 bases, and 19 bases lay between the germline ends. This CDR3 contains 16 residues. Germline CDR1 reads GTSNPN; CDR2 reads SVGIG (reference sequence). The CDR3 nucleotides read TGTGCCTGGAGTGTATACGGCGGGACGAAAGGGTACGAGCAGTACTTC. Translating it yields CAWSVYGGTKGYEQYF. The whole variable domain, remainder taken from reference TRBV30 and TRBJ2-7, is SQTIHQWPATLVQPVGSPLSLECTVEGTSNPNLYWYRQAAGRGLQLLFYSVGIGQISSEVPQNLSASRPQDRQFILSSKKLLLSDSGFYLCAWSVYGGTKGYEQYFGPGTRLTVT.

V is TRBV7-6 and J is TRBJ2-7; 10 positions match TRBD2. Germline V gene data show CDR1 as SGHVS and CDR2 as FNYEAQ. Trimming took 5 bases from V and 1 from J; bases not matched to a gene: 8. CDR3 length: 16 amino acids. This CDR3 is CASSPPTSGQSYEQYF. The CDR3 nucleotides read TGTGCCAGCAGCCCTCCGACTAGCGGGCAATCCTACGAGCAGTACTTC.

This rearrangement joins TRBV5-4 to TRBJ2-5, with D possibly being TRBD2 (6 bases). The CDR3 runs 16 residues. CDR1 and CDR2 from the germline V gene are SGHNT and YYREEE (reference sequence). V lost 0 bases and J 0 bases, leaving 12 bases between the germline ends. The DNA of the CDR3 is TGTGCCAGCAGCTTGGGCGCCCCGGGGGACCAAGAGACCCAGTACTTC. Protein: CASSLGAPGDQETQYF.

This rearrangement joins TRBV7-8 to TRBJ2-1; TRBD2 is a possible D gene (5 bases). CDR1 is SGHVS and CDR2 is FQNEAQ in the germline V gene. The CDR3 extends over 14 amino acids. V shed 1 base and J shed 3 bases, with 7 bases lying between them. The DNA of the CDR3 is TGTGCCAGCAGCTTAGGTGGGAGCTACAATGAGCAGTTCTTC. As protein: CASSLGGSYNEQFF.

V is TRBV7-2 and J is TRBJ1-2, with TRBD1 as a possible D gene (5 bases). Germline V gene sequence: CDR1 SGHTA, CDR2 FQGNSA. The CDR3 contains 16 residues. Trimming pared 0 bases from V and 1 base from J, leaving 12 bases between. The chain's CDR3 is CASSLARGRVNYGYTF. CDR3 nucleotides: TGTGCCAGCAGCTTAGCTAGGGGCAGGGTTAACTATGGCTACACCTTC.

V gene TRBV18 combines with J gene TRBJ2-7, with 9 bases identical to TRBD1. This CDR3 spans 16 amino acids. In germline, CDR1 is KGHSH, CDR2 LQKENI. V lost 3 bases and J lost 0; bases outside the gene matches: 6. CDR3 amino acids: CASSPRTGEISYEQYF. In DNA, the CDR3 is TGTGCCAGCTCACCCCGGACAGGGGAGATCTCCTACGAGCAGTACTTC. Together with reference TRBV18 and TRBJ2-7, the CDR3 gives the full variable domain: NAGVMQNPRHLVRRRGQEARLRCSPMKGHSHVYWYRQLPEEGLKFMVYLQKENIIDESGMPKERFSAEFPKEGPSILRIQQVVRGDSAAYFCASSPRTGEISYEQYFGPGTRLTVT.

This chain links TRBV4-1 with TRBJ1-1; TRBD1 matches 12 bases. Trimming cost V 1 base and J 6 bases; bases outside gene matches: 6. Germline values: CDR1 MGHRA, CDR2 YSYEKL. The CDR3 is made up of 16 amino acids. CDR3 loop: CASSQVGTGGRAEAFF. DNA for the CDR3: TGCGCCAGCAGCCAAGTAGGGACAGGGGGCAGGGCTGAAGCTTTCTTT.

The CDR3 DNA is TGTGCCACGGGGGTGAATAGTCTCGAGCAGTACTTC. Its translation: CATGVNSLEQYF. The rearrangement uses TRBV30 and TRBJ2-7, with D possibly matching TRBD2 (6 bases). The V gene's germline CDR1 is GTSNPN and CDR2 SVGIG (reference sequence). V gave up 8 bases and J gave up 6 bases, with 17 bases separating them. The CDR3 loop spans 12 amino acids.

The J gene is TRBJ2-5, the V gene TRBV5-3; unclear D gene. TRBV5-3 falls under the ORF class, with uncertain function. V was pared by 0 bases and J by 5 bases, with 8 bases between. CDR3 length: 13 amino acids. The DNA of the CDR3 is TGTGCCAGAAGCTTGGACCTGGAGGAGACCCAGTACTTC. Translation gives CARSLDLEETQYF.

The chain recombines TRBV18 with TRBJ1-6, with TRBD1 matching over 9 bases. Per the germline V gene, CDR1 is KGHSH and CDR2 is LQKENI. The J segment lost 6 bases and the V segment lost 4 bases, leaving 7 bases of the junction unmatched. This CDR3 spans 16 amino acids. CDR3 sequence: CASSLLGTGINSPLHF. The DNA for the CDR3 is TGTGCCAGCTCACTCTTAGGGACAGGGATTAATTCACCCCTCCACTTT.

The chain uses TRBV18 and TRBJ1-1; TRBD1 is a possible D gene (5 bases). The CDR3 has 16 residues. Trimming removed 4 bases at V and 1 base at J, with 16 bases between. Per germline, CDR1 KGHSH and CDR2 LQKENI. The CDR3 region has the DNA TGTGCCAGCTCACTTCAGGGAAACAACGAGAACACTGAAGCTTTCTTT. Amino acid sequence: CASSLQGNNENTEAFF.

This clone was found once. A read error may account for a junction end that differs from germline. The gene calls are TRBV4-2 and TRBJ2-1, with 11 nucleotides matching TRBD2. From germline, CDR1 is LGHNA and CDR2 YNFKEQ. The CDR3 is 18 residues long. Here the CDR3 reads CASSQGLADVFSYNGQFF. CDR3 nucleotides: TGTGCCAGCAGCCAGGGACTAGCGGATGTCTTCTCCTACAATGGGCAGTTCTTC.

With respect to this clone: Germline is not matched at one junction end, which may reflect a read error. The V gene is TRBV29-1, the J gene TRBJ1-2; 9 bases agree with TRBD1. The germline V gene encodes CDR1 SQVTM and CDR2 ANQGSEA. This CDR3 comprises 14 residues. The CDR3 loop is CSVRGDRETGGYPF. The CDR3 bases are TGCAGCGTTAGGGGGGACAGGGAAACTGGTGGCTACCCCTTC.

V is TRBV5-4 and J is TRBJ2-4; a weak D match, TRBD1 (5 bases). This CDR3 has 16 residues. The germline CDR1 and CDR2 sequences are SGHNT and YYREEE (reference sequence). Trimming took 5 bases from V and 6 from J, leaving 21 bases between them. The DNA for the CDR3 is TGTGCCAGCAGTTCGGCCCAGGCAGGGCGTGGAAACATTCAGTACTTC. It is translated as CASSSAQAGRGNIQYF.

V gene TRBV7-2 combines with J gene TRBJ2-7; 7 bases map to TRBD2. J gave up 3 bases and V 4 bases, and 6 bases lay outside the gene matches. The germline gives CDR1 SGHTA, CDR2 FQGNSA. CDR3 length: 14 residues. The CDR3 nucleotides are TGTGCCAGCAGCTCCAGAAGCGGGGACTACGAGCAGTACTTC. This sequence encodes CASSSRSGDYEQYF.

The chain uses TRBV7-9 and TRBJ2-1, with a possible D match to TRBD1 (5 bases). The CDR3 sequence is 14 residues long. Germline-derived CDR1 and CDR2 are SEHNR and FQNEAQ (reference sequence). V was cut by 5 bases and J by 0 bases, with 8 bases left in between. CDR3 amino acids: CASSKDTSYNEQFF. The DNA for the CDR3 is TGTGCCAGCAGCAAGGACACCTCCTACAATGAGCAGTTCTTC.

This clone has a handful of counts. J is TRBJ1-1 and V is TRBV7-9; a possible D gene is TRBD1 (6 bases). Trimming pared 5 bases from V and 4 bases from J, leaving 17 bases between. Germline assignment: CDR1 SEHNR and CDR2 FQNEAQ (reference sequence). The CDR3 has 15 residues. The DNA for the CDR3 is TGTGCCAGCAGCGCCTTACAGGGTGGGATCACTGAAGCTTTCTTT. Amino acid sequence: CASSALQGGITEAFF.